This TCR beta chain came from a study of T cell responses to AZD1222 COVID-19 vaccine. TCRdb keeps only in-frame clones here, not all; method: immunoSEQ multiplex PCR. The sample has approximately 140,000 clones, 75% to 95% seen once; the top ten hold 7.5% to 9.5%. Study conclusions and caveats: Variant regions that are unmutated are reportedly the target of nearly half of spike-specific TCRs.

With respect to this clone: Its antigen is unknown.

CDR3 length: 15 amino acids. V lost 4 bases and J 3 bases, leaving 14 bases between the germline ends. Germline lookup yields CDR1 MNHNY and CDR2 SVGAGI (reference sequence). The clonotype comes from an adult who received the MenACWY meningococcal vaccine as a control. The sequences come from peripheral blood, collected 28 days after the second dose of the MenACWY control vaccine. The chain is built from TRBV6-6 and TRBJ2-3, with D tentatively TRBD1 (5 bases). The CDR3: CASSSTGLSTDTQYF. In DNA form, the CDR3 reads TGTGCCAGCAGTTCCACAGGTTTATCTACAGATACGCAGTATTTT.